The source of this TCR beta chain is a study of T cell repertoires and Cas9 in healthy adults. Study context: Multi-effector potency, cytotoxicity and lineage were assessed in SpCas9-reactive CD4 and CD8 T cells. Study results and caveats: Reportedly, SpCas9-reactive effector T cell proliferation and function were mitigated by SpCas9-reactive Tregs in vitro.

Trimming at V came to 4 bases and at J to 0 bases, leaving 3 bases not matched to a gene. CDR1 is LNHDA, CDR2 SQIVND, per germline (reference sequence). CDR3 size: 15 residues. Using immunoSEQ multiplex PCR, the repertoire was profiled, and TCRdb retains in-frame clones only, with some absent. In the table there are 20,000 to 25,000 clones, 85% to 95% of which are singletons. As for this clone: What it binds is unknown.

This clonotype originated in a human donor in good health. The sample taken for sequencing was CD4+ effector T cells (CD127+, CD25-, CD137-, CD154-) from PBMCs; culture status not recorded. V and J are TRBV19 and TRBJ1-5; 7 nucleotides agree with TRBD1. DNA of the CDR3: TGTGCCAGTAGTACACAGGGGTATAGCAATCAGCCCCAGCATTTT. Translated: CASSTQGYSNQPQHF.